The 2 T cell receptor beta chains below come from one sample, sequenced in a study of OX40 agonist ivuxolimab in advanced cancers. Sequencing used immunoSEQ multiplex PCR; TCRdb keeps in-frame clones, though not all of them. The table lists about 57,000 clones, approximately 83% of them singletons. The sample in question was CD4+ or CD8+ T cells sorted from blood, obtained in a trial of the OX40 agonist ivuxolimab. The receptors were gathered from an adult with an advanced solid tumor such as melanoma, head and neck, liver or kidney cancer.

The chain couples TRBV5-1 to TRBJ1-2; unclear D gene. Germline CDR1 SGHRS, CDR2 YFSETQ. The V end was cut by 5 bases, the J end by 5 bases, with 19 bases between. The CDR3 spans 15 residues. The CDR3 coding sequence is TGCGCCAGCAGTCCTCGGGTCGCCGGGCCATATGGCTACACCTTC. This codes for CASSPRVAGPYGYTF.

This clone was counted only a few times. The chain is built from TRBV18 and TRBJ1-5; D not certain. The CDR3 consists of 13 residues. With 3 bases removed from V and 6 bases from J, the gap between germline ends came to 9 bases. Per germline, CDR1 KGHSH and CDR2 LQKENI. The CDR3 loop reads CASSPAGGQPQHF. The CDR3 coding sequence is TGTGCCAGCTCACCGGCCGGTGGTCAGCCCCAGCATTTT.